This entry lists 32 T cell receptor beta chains sequenced from one sample in a study of shared clonotypes between healthy human individuals. This table comes from immunoSEQ multiplex PCR, and its TCRdb copy is limited to in-frame clones, with some not included. The profile shows millions of clones, approximately 94% of them singletons. Only CD45RO-negative cells positively selected for CCR7 counted as naive CD8 cells, so terminally differentiated effector memory CD45RA+ cells were excluded. Sequencing was done on a sample of naive CD8+ T cells sorted from blood. These receptor sequences come from a man between 18 and 29 years old in good health.

This clone was seen only once. This chain joins TRBV5-1 and TRBJ2-1, with no clear D. Germline lookup yields CDR1 SGHRS and CDR2 YFSETQ. The V and J ends lost 1 base and 0 bases respectively, with 8 bases between them. CDR3 length equals 15 residues. In DNA, the CDR3 is TGCGCCAGCAGCTTGTGGCAGAGCTCCTACAATGAGCAGTTCTTC. Protein: CASSLWQSSYNEQFF.

Only one count was recorded for this clone. This chain connects TRBV27 to TRBJ2-1, with 8 bases aligning to TRBD1. With V trimmed by 4 bases and J by 5 bases, 1 base remained unmatched. Germline V gives CDR1 MNHEY, CDR2 SMNVEV (reference sequence). CDR3 length equals 13 residues. In DNA, the CDR3 is TGTGCCAGCAGTTGGGACAGGAACAATGAGCAGTTCTTC. It yields the protein CASSWDRNNEQFF.

This clone came up a few times. The sample has other DNA sequences that encode this CDR3 too. The chain is built from TRBV27 and TRBJ2-7; D is possibly TRBD2 (6 bases). Per germline, CDR1 MNHEY and CDR2 SMNVEV (reference sequence). This CDR3 spans 13 amino acids. Trimming pared 0 bases from V and 4 bases from J, leaving 7 bases between. DNA for the CDR3: TGTGCCAGCAGTTTATCAGGAGGGTACGAGCAGTACTTC. Translation: CASSLSGGYEQYF.

This rearrangement joins TRBV7-9 to TRBJ2-7; perhaps D is TRBD1 or TRBD2 (5 bases each). The CDR3 is 14 amino acids. V was clipped by 5 bases and J by 1 base, with 12 bases between them. The V gene's germline CDR1 is SEHNR and CDR2 FQNEAQ (reference sequence). In DNA, the CDR3 is TGTGCCAGCAGCCGAATGGGGGAGTCCTACGAGCAGTACTTC. Its protein is CASSRMGESYEQYF. The entire variable domain, with the rest obtained from reference TRBV7-9 and TRBJ2-7, is as follows: DTGVSQNPRHKITKRGQNVTFRCDPISEHNRLYWYRQTLGQGPEFLTYFQNEAQLEKSRLLSDRFSAERPKGSFSTLEIQRTEQGDSAMYLCASSRMGESYEQYFGPGTRLTVT.

The rearrangement joins TRBV5-4 to TRBJ2-7; 8 bases fit TRBD1. The CDR3 loop spans 13 amino acids. CDR1 and CDR2 (germline): SGHNT, YYREEE (reference sequence). V dropped 5 bases and J dropped 6; count of bases not matched to a gene: 7. The CDR3 protein is CASRDGTGLEQYF. The CDR3 DNA reads TGTGCCAGCAGGGACGGGACAGGCCTCGAGCAGTACTTC.

The CDR3 reads CASSQSPSGSYNEQFF. CDR3 nucleotide sequence: TGTGCCAGCAGTCAAAGCCCGAGTGGTTCCTACAATGAGCAGTTCTTC. The chain employs TRBV7-9 and TRBJ2-1; D is unclear. The CDR3 spans 16 residues. Trimming pared 6 bases from V and 1 base from J, leaving 16 bases between. Germline CDR1 and CDR2: SEHNR and FQNEAQ (reference sequence).

This chain joins TRBV27 and TRBJ1-3; D might be TRBD1 (5 bases). V was pared by 5 bases and J by 9 bases, with 14 bases between. The CDR3 totals 13 residues. Germline lookup yields CDR1 MNHEY and CDR2 SMNVEV (reference sequence). The chain's CDR3 is CASSTLSGGTIYF. The CDR3 bases are TGTGCCAGCAGTACCCTCTCCGGGGGCACCATATATTTT.

Notes on this clone: This same CDR3 is encoded by further DNA sequences in the sample. CDR3 in amino acids: CASSLGAGAGNTIYF. CDR3 DNA: TGTGCCAGCAGCTTAGGGGCAGGAGCCGGAAACACCATATATTTT. The chain employs TRBV11-2 and TRBJ1-3, with D unclear. With 1 base removed from V and 4 bases from J, the gap between germline ends came to 11 bases. CDR3 size: 15 residues. The V gene's germline CDR1 is SGHAT and CDR2 FQNNGV.

The chain combines TRBV6-5 with TRBJ2-2, with 9 bases that match TRBD2. This CDR3 has 15 amino acids. Germline V gene data show CDR1 as MNHEY and CDR2 as SVGAGI. V was pared by 6 bases and J by 6 bases, with 8 bases of the junction left unmatched. The CDR3 region is CASRPLAGISGELFF. CDR3 DNA: TGTGCCAGCAGACCCCTAGCGGGAATATCCGGGGAGCTGTTTTTT.

The chain is built from TRBV9 and TRBJ2-5; 7 positions match TRBD2. Germline CDR1 SGDLS, CDR2 YYNGEE. This CDR3 comprises 16 residues. The ends lost 3 bases at V and 4 bases at J; junction bases unmatched: 12. The CDR3 DNA reads TGTGCCAGCAGCGCGACTAGCCTTGGATTGGGAGAGACCCAGTACTTC. It encodes CASSATSLGLGETQYF.

This chain uses TRBV4-1 with TRBJ2-7; D call uncertain. The CDR3 length is 13 residues. Trimming cost V 1 base and J 5 bases, with 9 bases left between them. The germline V gene has CDR1 MGHRA and CDR2 YSYEKL. The CDR3 spells CASSQGRNDEQYF. For the CDR3, the DNA is TGCGCCAGCAGCCAAGGGCGAAATGACGAGCAGTACTTC.

The chain has TRBV7-6 and TRBJ2-7; D remains ambiguous. Germline-derived CDR1 and CDR2 are SGHVS and FNYEAQ. This CDR3 comprises 15 residues. Trimming shortened V by 5 bases and J by 4 bases, and 18 bases separated the two germline ends. CDR3 in amino acids: CASSPVDPPEYEQYF. In DNA form, the CDR3 reads TGTGCCAGCAGCCCCGTAGACCCGCCGGAGTACGAGCAGTACTTC.

The V and J genes are TRBV28 and TRBJ1-5; the match to TRBD1 covers 11 bases. The CDR3 covers 16 residues. Germline V lookup: CDR1 MDHEN, CDR2 SYDVKM. Germline trimming cut 9 bases from V and 3 bases from J; bases unmatched to any gene: 10. The CDR3 DNA reads as TGTGCCAGTGAATGGACAGGGGGCCAGACCAATCAGCCCCAGCATTTT. It translates to CASEWTGGQTNQPQHF.

This clone came up once. CDR3 coding DNA: TGTGCCTGGAGTGGGACAGGTAGCTCCTACAATGAGCAGTTCTTC. The encoded protein is CAWSGTGSSYNEQFF. This rearrangement joins TRBV30 to TRBJ2-1; 7 bases match TRBD1. V lost 1 base to trimming and J lost 0 bases; unmatched junction nucleotides: 3. Germline-derived CDR1 and CDR2 are GTSNPN and SVGIG (reference sequence). This CDR3 region has 15 residues.

The V and J genes are TRBV2 and TRBJ1-1; D unclear. V lost 9 bases, J lost 2 bases, and 22 bases lay in between. CDR1 is SNHLY, CDR2 FYNNEI, per germline. This CDR3 spans 16 amino acids. The CDR3 bases are TGTGCCAGTCTGGTTATCGGACGGTCTGAAAACACTGAAGCTTTCTTT. Translated: CASLVIGRSENTEAFF.

Turning to this clone: Other nucleotide sequences from this sample produce the same CDR3. The J gene is TRBJ1-1, the V gene TRBV28; D call uncertain. Germline V gene data show CDR1 as MDHEN and CDR2 as SYDVKM. V dropped 0 bases and J dropped 4 bases, with 6 bases sitting between them. This CDR3 has 13 residues. CDR3 residues: CASSLWGGTEAFF. DNA for the CDR3: TGTGCCAGCAGTTTATGGGGCGGCACTGAAGCTTTCTTT.

This clone was recorded once. The chain couples TRBV28 to TRBJ2-5, with TRBD2 as a possible D gene (7 bases). Per the germline V gene, CDR1 is MDHEN and CDR2 is SYDVKM. V lost 2 bases and J 3 bases, leaving 10 bases between the germline ends. CDR3 length: 14 residues. In nucleotides, the CDR3 is TGTGCCAGCAGTTTACCGGGGGGCGAAGAGACCCAGTACTTC. Translating it yields CASSLPGGEETQYF.

The V and J genes are TRBV6-5 and TRBJ2-5; the match to TRBD2 covers 11 bases. CDR3 length equals 16 residues. V dropped 4 bases and J dropped 4; count of bases not matched to a gene: 8. The germline V gene encodes CDR1 MNHEY and CDR2 SVGAGI. The CDR3 is CASSSFGTSGRETQYF. Here the CDR3 DNA reads TGTGCCAGCAGTTCTTTCGGAACTAGCGGGAGAGAGACCCAGTACTTC.

The CDR3 is CATSRDSGRAASGLRYEQFF. The CDR3 DNA reads TGTGCCACCAGCAGAGATTCGGGCCGTGCGGCTAGCGGGCTTAGGTATGAGCAGTTCTTC. V usage is TRBV15 and J usage is TRBJ2-1; 8 bases fit TRBD2. The J segment lost 8 bases and the V segment lost 0 bases, leaving 21 bases of the junction unmatched. Germline CDR1 and CDR2: LNHNV and YYDKDF (reference sequence). The CDR3 extends over 20 amino acids.

As regards this clone: Other nucleotide sequences in the sample specify the same CDR3. The rearrangement links TRBV13 to TRBJ2-7, with a tentative D call TRBD2 (5 bases). The length of the CDR3 is 12 residues. CDR1 and CDR2 from the germline V gene are PRHDT and FYEKMQ (reference sequence). Trimming took 1 base from V and 4 from J, leaving 5 bases between them. The CDR3 reads CASSLAGYEQYF. The CDR3 DNA reads TGTGCCAGCAGCTTAGCGGGGTACGAGCAGTACTTC.

This chain links TRBV6-5 with TRBJ2-7; D may correspond to TRBD1 or TRBD2 (6 bases each). The CDR3 has 15 residues. The V end was cut by 7 bases, the J end by 0 bases, with 16 bases between. Germline values: CDR1 MNHEY, CDR2 SVGAGI. The CDR3 is CASTHYGGPSYEQYF. The CDR3 DNA reads as TGTGCCAGCACCCATTATGGGGGGCCCTCCTACGAGCAGTACTTC.

This chain joins TRBV2 and TRBJ2-7; 7 bases line up with TRBD1. Germline CDR1 is SNHLY and CDR2 is FYNNEI. The ends lost 8 bases at V and 2 bases at J; junction bases unmatched: 3. The CDR3 runs to 12 residues. The CDR3 here is CASGDRPYEQYF. The CDR3 nucleotides are TGTGCCAGCGGGGACAGACCCTACGAGCAGTACTTC.

This sequence joins TRBV6-6 and TRBJ1-6; 8 nucleotides align to TRBD1. The ends lost 2 bases at V and 7 bases at J; junction bases unmatched: 4. This CDR3 spans 15 amino acids. CDR1 and CDR2 from the germline V gene are MNHNY and SVGAGI (reference sequence). The CDR3 is CASSYTTGENSPLHF. CDR3 nucleotide sequence: TGTGCCAGCAGTTACACGACAGGGGAGAATTCACCCCTCCACTTT.

CDR3 DNA sequence: TGTGCCAGCAGCCAAGAGGCCGGGGACAGGGCCTACGAGCAGTACTTC. Encoded protein: CASSQEAGDRAYEQYF. J is TRBJ2-7 and V is TRBV14, with 9 bases that match TRBD1. This CDR3 is built from 16 residues. Germline CDR1 SGHDN, CDR2 FVKESK. J gave up 2 bases and V 0 bases, and 5 bases lay outside the gene matches.

This chain uses TRBV10-3 with TRBJ2-1; 12 positions match TRBD1. Germline CDR1 is ENHRY and CDR2 is SYGVKD. This CDR3 is 14 amino acids long. The V and J ends lost 6 bases and 8 bases, in that order; junction bases with no gene match: 5. CDR3 sequence (DNA): TGTGCCATCAGGGGACAGGGGGCTGGCGATGAGCAGTTCTTC. The encoded protein is CAIRGQGAGDEQFF.

A note on this clone: One junction end disagrees with the germline gene, perhaps due to a read error. The chain uses TRBV6-1 and TRBJ2-3; D remains ambiguous. The length of the CDR3 is 13 residues. Germline CDR1 MNHNS, CDR2 SASEGT. CDR3 residues: CASGETSTDTQYF. In nucleotides, the CDR3 is TGTGCCAGCGGTGAAACTAGCACAGATACGCAGTATTTT.

In this sample, this clone turned up once. This chain joins TRBV6-5 and TRBJ2-1; 8 bases line up with TRBD1. Germline assignment: CDR1 MNHEY and CDR2 SVGAGI. Germline trimming cut 6 bases from V and 7 bases from J; bases unmatched to any gene: 5. There are 13 residues in the CDR3. As DNA, the CDR3 is TGTGCCAGCAGGACAGGGGAGTCGAATGAGCAGTTCTTC. Translating it yields CASRTGESNEQFF.

The CDR3 bases are TGTGCCAGCAGTTACACCTTGAGTTACAGGGTGGAGACCCAGTACTTC. Protein sequence: CASSYTLSYRVETQYF. This chain uses TRBV6-5 with TRBJ2-5, with D tentatively TRBD1 (6 bases). Between the trimmed V and J ends, which lost 2 bases and 5 bases, there was a span of 18 bases. From germline, CDR1 is MNHEY and CDR2 SVGAGI. The CDR3 sequence is 16 residues long.

CDR3 sequence reads: CASEGGESYEQYF. The CDR3 nucleotides are TGTGCCAGCGAGGGGGGGGAATCCTACGAGCAGTACTTC. The chain recombines TRBV6-5 with TRBJ2-7, with D possibly TRBD2 on 7 matching bases. Trimming stripped 8 bases from V and 1 base from J, with 12 bases between. Germline CDR1 reads MNHEY; CDR2 reads SVGAGI. The CDR3 runs to 13 residues.

This clone was counted a single time. The chain carries TRBV5-1 and TRBJ2-2; possibly TRBD2 for D (5 bases). Trimming took 5 bases from V and 1 from J, leaving 15 bases between them. CDR3 length equals 16 residues. Looked up from germline, CDR1 is SGHRS and CDR2 is YFSETQ. The CDR3 spells CASSGVVGVNTGELFF. CDR3 nucleotides: TGCGCCAGCAGTGGGGTAGTGGGAGTGAACACCGGGGAGCTGTTTTTT.

This chain joins TRBV28 and TRBJ1-2, with D unclear. The CDR3 runs to 12 residues. V gave up 5 bases and J gave up 3 bases, with 7 bases separating them. CDR1 is MDHEN and CDR2 is SYDVKM in the germline V gene. CDR3 residues: CASSPPYYGYTF. The CDR3 nucleotides are TGTGCCAGCAGTCCCCCGTACTATGGCTACACCTTC.

The rearrangement uses TRBV21-1 and TRBJ2-7; the table's D gene call, TRBD1, was not cross checked with the DNA. TRBV21-1 is given as a pseudogene. The CDR3 extends over 16 amino acids. The CDR3 nucleotides read TGTGCCAGCAGCAACGGGACACCCGGTGAAGGATACGAGCAGTACTTC. It is translated as CASSNGTPGEGYEQYF.